The source of this T cell receptor (beta chain) is a study of cytomegalovirus exposure and HLA in healthy donors. General study results and limits: Subsequent analysis showed first-cohort TCR clusters tending to co-occur in approximately 120 validation repertoires. High sensitivity and specificity were reportedly achieved when the classifier diagnosed cytomegalovirus status. TCR beta chains numbering under 200 were designated cytomegalovirus-associated. Rare TCR sequences predominated, though certain public TCRs were found in many donors.

Comments on this clone: Its antigen remains unknown.

The method was immunoSEQ multiplex PCR; TCRdb's version includes in-frame clones alone and lacks a portion of them. The sample records about 160,000 clones, about 86% being singletons. This CDR3 has 13 residues. Germline values: CDR1 MRHNA, CDR2 SNTAGT. V was trimmed by 5 bases and J by 0 bases, leaving 6 bases between them. This TCR came from a woman aged 18-35 years in good health and CMV-seronegative. Source material: PBMCs. The chain is built from TRBV6-4 and TRBJ2-3; a possible D gene is TRBD2 (6 bases). CDR3 loop: CASSSGSTDTQYF. CDR3 DNA sequence: TGTGCCAGCAGTAGCGGGAGCACAGATACGCAGTATTTT.